Listed here are 9 T cell receptor beta chains from one sample, sequenced in a study of blood T cell repertoires in COVID-19. The method was immunoSEQ multiplex PCR; TCRdb's version includes in-frame clones alone and lacks a portion of them. In the table there are fewer than 300,000 clones, roughly 85% of which are singletons. Sequencing was performed on PBMCs or T cells enriched from blood (not recorded which). The receptors shown here come from a woman in her forties or fifties who had recovered from COVID-19.

The V call is TRBV19, the J call TRBJ1-6; D perhaps matches TRBD1 (6 bases). CDR3 length: 14 amino acids. V was pared by 6 bases and J by 5 bases, with 11 bases between. The germline V gene encodes CDR1 LNHDA and CDR2 SQIVND (reference sequence). CDR3 sequence (DNA): TGTGCCAGTAGCCCGAGGGGGAATAATTCACCCCTCCACTTT. Residues: CASSPRGNNSPLHF.

The genes are TRBV10-3 and TRBJ1-1; D perhaps matches TRBD1 (6 bases). With 10 bases removed from V and 1 base from J, the gap between germline ends came to 10 bases. This CDR3 is 12 amino acids long. Per the germline V gene, CDR1 is ENHRY and CDR2 is SYGVKD. CDR3 sequence (DNA): TGTGCCACAGGGGAGGGGAACACTGAAGCTTTCTTT. This translates into CATGEGNTEAFF.

The chain combines TRBV2 with TRBJ1-5, with no clear D. CDR3 length equals 16 residues. The germline gives CDR1 SNHLY, CDR2 FYNNEI. With 9 bases removed from V and 3 bases from J, the gap between germline ends came to 21 bases. Written as DNA, the CDR3 is TGTGCCAGTAACGGGTTCGGTGTAAGTGACAATCAGCCCCAGCATTTT. Its protein product is CASNGFGVSDNQPQHF.

This clone occurred a few times. The chain uses TRBV27 and TRBJ2-7, with 9 positions matching TRBD2. The V and J ends lost 5 bases and 6 bases, in that order; junction bases with no gene match: 5. The V gene's germline CDR1 is MNHEY and CDR2 SMNVEV (reference sequence). This CDR3 comprises 13 residues. CDR3 in DNA: TGTGCCAGCAGTGGGACTAGCTTCGGCGAGCAGTACTTC. This codes for CASSGTSFGEQYF.

This chain uses TRBV4-1 with TRBJ2-7; the match to TRBD1 covers 8 bases. Trimming at V came to 0 bases and at J to 3 bases, leaving 4 bases not matched to a gene. The CDR3 has 15 residues. Germline assignment: CDR1 MGHRA and CDR2 YSYEKL. CDR3 loop: CASSQDDRGLYEQYF. The CDR3 nucleotides read TGCGCCAGCAGCCAAGACGACAGGGGTCTCTACGAGCAGTACTTC.

This sequence joins TRBV30 and TRBJ1-2; D possibly corresponds to TRBD1 (6 bases). This CDR3 has 12 residues. Deletions cut 2 bases from V and 11 bases from J, with 15 bases between. Germline CDR1 is GTSNPN and CDR2 is SVGIG (reference sequence). The CDR3 DNA reads TGTGCCTGGAGTATAACAACAGGGCCTTACACCTTC. Amino acids: CAWSITTGPYTF.

The chain recombines TRBV5-4 with TRBJ2-1; 10 bases agree with TRBD1. This CDR3 is built from 16 residues. Trimming took 4 bases from V and 7 from J; bases not matched to a gene: 11. Germline CDR1 and CDR2: SGHNT and YYREEE (reference sequence). The CDR3 sequence: CASSQRTGGEMNEQFF. The CDR3 nucleotides are TGTGCCAGCAGCCAGCGGACAGGGGGTGAGATGAATGAGCAGTTCTTC.

Only one count was recorded for this clone. The CDR3 loop is CAWTGLAYEQYF. In nucleotides, the CDR3 is TGTGCCTGGACAGGACTAGCCTACGAGCAGTACTTC. The chain combines TRBV30 with TRBJ2-7; TRBD2 matches 7 bases. The V segment lost 4 bases and the J segment 2 bases; nucleotides outside the gene matches: 2. Germline CDR1 reads GTSNPN; CDR2 reads SVGIG (reference sequence). The CDR3 sequence is 12 residues long.

V is TRBV6-2 or TRBV6-3 and J is TRBJ1-5; 10 nucleotides align to TRBD1. The CDR3 sequence is 13 residues long. The germline CDR1 and CDR2 sequences are MNHEY and SVGEGT. The V and J ends lost 1 base and 9 bases, in that order; junction bases with no gene match: 0. For the CDR3, the DNA is TGTGCCAGCAGTTACTGGGACAGGGGGCCCCAGCATTTT. Its translation is CASSYWDRGPQHF.